A selection of T cell receptor beta chains follows, all from one sample in a study of T cells after yellow fever vaccination. Via MiXCR, TCRdb re-called the 5' RACE reads, giving one row per CDR3 protein. The sample contains 250,000 to 350,000 distinct CDR3 sequences, 3.5% to 4.5% of which appear only once. The sample consisted of PBMCs, taken 15 days after the yellow fever booster vaccination. The receptor set was obtained from a man between 18 and 35 years old who received the YFV17D yellow fever vaccine. CDR3s include the opening cysteine and the closing phenylalanine or tryptophan. D genes are given only for firm matches. The size of a clone is reported for some rows only, either as once, few or many, or as a class for expanded clones.

clone_size	d_call	v_call	j_call	cdr3_length	cdr3_aa	cdr3_nt
few	-	TRBV5-1	TRBJ1-1	16	CASSPRQISAGTEAFF	TGCGCCAGCAGCCCAAGACAGATTTCGGCAGGCACTGAAGCTTTCTTT
few	-	TRBV3-2	TRBJ2-1	17	CASSQDKFGGRSDEQFF	TGTGCCAGCAGCCAAGATAAGTTCGGGGGGCGAAGCGATGAGCAGTTCTTC
-	TRBD1	TRBV3-1	TRBJ1-1	14	CASTTTGGNTEAFF	TGTGCCAGCACAACGACAGGGGGGAACACTGAAGCTTTCTTT
few	TRBD1	TRBV7-9	TRBJ2-2	17	CASSPRTGGPNTGELFF	TGTGCCAGCAGCCCCCGGACAGGGGGTCCGAACACCGGGGAGCTGTTTTTT
few	-	TRBV5-1	TRBJ2-1	16	CASSVGVRAGEGEQFF	TGCGCCAGCAGCGTAGGCGTTAGAGCAGGGGAAGGTGAGCAGTTCTTC
many	TRBD1	TRBV20-1	TRBJ1-2	15	CSASPLGTGAHGYTF	TGCAGTGCTAGCCCCCTTGGGACAGGGGCGCATGGCTACACCTTC
many	-	TRBV11-1	TRBJ2-5	14	CASSPGNEVGTQYF	TGTGCCAGCAGCCCGGGGAATGAGGTTGGGACCCAGTACTTC
few	-	TRBV5-4	TRBJ2-3	16	CASSRGRGTSTDTQYF	TGTGCCAGCAGCCGAGGTAGGGGGACTAGCACAGATACGCAGTATTTT
many	-	TRBV12-3/TRBV12-4	TRBJ1-5	13	CASWGQDNQPQHF	TGTGCCAGCTGGGGGCAGGACAATCAGCCCCAGCATTTT
few	-	TRBV7-6	TRBJ2-5	15	CASSFGGPNQETQYF	TGTGCCAGCAGCTTCGGGGGGCCAAATCAAGAGACCCAGTACTTC
many	TRBD1	TRBV4-1	TRBJ1-1	16	CASSQVRQGRSTEAFF	TGCGCCAGCAGCCAAGTCCGACAGGGTAGGAGCACTGAAGCTTTCTTT
-	-	TRBV7-2	TRBJ1-1	14	CASSGKGGNTEAFF	TGTGCCAGCAGCGGAAAGGGGGGTAACACTGAAGCTTTCTTT
many	TRBD2	TRBV6-4	TRBJ2-1	15	CASSIGLATYNEQFF	TGTGCCAGCAGCATAGGACTAGCGACCTACAATGAGCAGTTCTTC
many	-	TRBV7-9	TRBJ1-3	16	CASSPKIRTAGNTIYF	TGTGCCAGCAGCCCTAAGATCCGGACAGCGGGAAACACCATATATTTT
many	TRBD1	TRBV18	TRBJ2-5	12	CASSPGQETQYF	TGTGCCAGCTCACCGGGACAGGAGACCCAGTACTTC
many	TRBD2	TRBV4-2	TRBJ2-1	15	CASSLGTGGFDEQFF	TGTGCCAGCAGCCTAGGAACGGGGGGTTTCGATGAGCAGTTCTTC
-	TRBD2	TRBV4-3	TRBJ2-3	17	CASSRLTSGVSTDTQYF	TGCGCCAGCAGCCGACTAACTAGCGGGGTGAGCACAGATACGCAGTATTTT
few	TRBD1	TRBV11-2	TRBJ2-4	13	CASRGTGGNIQYF	TGTGCCAGCAGGGGGACAGGGGGCAACATTCAGTACTTC
-	-	TRBV6-5	TRBJ1-2	14	CASSYHVGDYGYTF	TGTGCCAGCAGTTACCACGTGGGGGACTATGGCTACACCTTC
many	-	TRBV15	TRBJ2-4	14	CATRDPYEENIQYF	TGTGCCACCAGAGACCCCTATGAGGAAAACATTCAGTACTTC
-	-	TRBV7-9	TRBJ1-1	15	CASSLEGRGHTEAFF	TGTGCCAGCAGCTTAGAAGGGCGAGGACACACTGAAGCTTTCTTT
-	TRBD1	TRBV7-2	TRBJ1-2	12	CASSLSQGGYTF	TGTGCCAGCAGCTTATCACAGGGGGGCTACACCTTC
many	-	TRBV4-3	TRBJ1-2	16	CASSQAPIGGDYGYTF	TGCGCCAGCAGCCAAGCCCCTATTGGGGGAGACTATGGCTACACCTTC
many	TRBD2	TRBV7-3	TRBJ2-7	15	CASSLSGGGTYEQYF	TGTGCCAGCAGCTTATCGGGCGGGGGGACCTACGAGCAGTACTTC
-	TRBD1	TRBV10-3	TRBJ2-1	13	CAISDQQGNEQFF	TGTGCCATCAGTGACCAACAGGGGAATGAGCAGTTCTTC
many	-	TRBV5-1	TRBJ2-1	14	CASSRSPQDNEQFF	TGCGCCAGCAGCAGATCCCCCCAGGACAATGAGCAGTTCTTC
many	-	TRBV10-3	TRBJ2-1	12	CAISPLGPEQFF	TGTGCCATCAGCCCATTAGGGCCTGAGCAGTTCTTC
-	-	TRBV5-1	TRBJ2-1	13	CASSELAYNEQFF	TGCGCCAGCAGCGAACTAGCCTACAATGAGCAGTTCTTC
few	TRBD2	TRBV6-5	TRBJ2-5	14	CASRRPGGWETQYF	TGTGCCAGCAGACGTCCGGGGGGATGGGAGACCCAGTACTTC
many	-	TRBV5-1	TRBJ2-5	15	CASSPGHGSQETQYF	TGCGCCAGCAGCCCCGGCCATGGCAGCCAAGAGACCCAGTACTTC
many	-	TRBV7-7	TRBJ2-1	13	CASSLDRNNEQFF	TGTGCTAGCAGCCTTGACAGGAACAATGAGCAGTTCTTC
-	TRBD1	TRBV20-1	TRBJ2-7	15	CSASDRGRGLYEQYF	TGCAGTGCGTCAGACAGGGGTCGGGGACTCTACGAGCAGTACTTC
few	-	TRBV11-2	TRBJ2-5	12	CASSLWKETQYF	TGTGCCAGCAGCTTATGGAAGGAGACCCAGTACTTC
many	-	TRBV6-6	TRBJ2-1	16	CASIGPLRDDYNEQFF	TGTGCCAGCATCGGCCCCCTGCGGGACGATTACAATGAGCAGTTCTTC
few	-	TRBV11-2	TRBJ2-2	15	CASSMRLANTGELFF	TGTGCCAGCAGCATGAGACTTGCGAACACCGGGGAGCTGTTTTTT
many	TRBD2	TRBV7-2	TRBJ2-1	13	CASSLGGGNEQFF	TGTGCCAGCAGCTTAGGGGGAGGGAATGAGCAGTTCTTC
-	-	TRBV5-1	TRBJ2-5	13	CASSLISQETQYF	TGCGCCAGCAGCTTGATCAGTCAAGAGACCCAGTACTTC
many	-	TRBV12-3/TRBV12-4	TRBJ1-1	13	CASSYPRDTEAFF	TGTGCCAGCAGTTATCCCCGGGACACTGAAGCTTTCTTT
few	-	TRBV12-3/TRBV12-4	TRBJ1-6	16	CASSSDRRGKYSPLHF	TGTGCCAGCAGTTCAGACCGTCGGGGAAAGTATTCACCCCTCCACTTT
many	-	TRBV4-1	TRBJ2-1	17	CASSQGSWGAGSDEQFF	TGCGCCAGCAGCCAAGGGAGTTGGGGGGCGGGTTCGGATGAGCAGTTCTTC
-	-	TRBV12-3/TRBV12-4	TRBJ1-5	12	CASSSSEGPQHF	TGTGCCAGCAGTTCCTCGGAGGGGCCCCAGCATTTT
-	-	TRBV5-1	TRBJ1-2	13	CASSFSTDHGYTF	TGCGCCAGCAGCTTTTCGACAGATCACGGCTACACCTTC
many	-	TRBV7-3	TRBJ2-2	15	CASSLSNLNTGELFF	TGTGCCAGCAGCTTAAGCAACTTGAACACCGGGGAGCTGTTTTTT
many	-	TRBV6-6	TRBJ1-2	17	CASSTWGGPTLNYGYTF	TGTGCCAGCAGTACGTGGGGGGGGCCCACCCTTAACTATGGCTACACCTTC
many	-	TRBV25-1	TRBJ2-2	15	CASSGNRDNTGELFF	TGTGCCAGCAGTGGAAACAGGGACAACACCGGGGAGCTGTTTTTT
many	-	TRBV7-2	TRBJ1-1	13	CASSRRPGTEAFF	TGTGCCAGCAGTCGTAGACCGGGAACTGAAGCTTTCTTT
many	-	TRBV20-1	TRBJ2-7	12	CSARPESYEQYF	TGCAGTGCTAGACCTGAAAGTTACGAGCAGTACTTC
many	-	TRBV20-1	TRBJ2-3	13	CSARLASTDTQYF	TGCAGTGCTAGACTAGCGAGCACAGATACGCAGTATTTT
-	-	TRBV5-1	TRBJ2-2	12	CASSPDLRELFF	TGCGCCAGCAGCCCGGACCTCAGGGAGCTGTTTTTT
many	-	TRBV2	TRBJ2-3	11	CASRYTDTQYF	TGTGCCAGCAGGTACACAGATACGCAGTATTTT
few	-	TRBV2	TRBJ1-1	12	CASSVANTEAFF	TGTGCCAGCAGTGTGGCGAACACTGAAGCTTTCTTT